This is a list of T cell receptor beta chains from one sample in a study of CD8+CD57+ T cells in acquired aplastic anemia. TCRdb reprocessed the reads with MiXCR, giving one entry per CDR3 protein. The table includes 160,000 or so distinct CDR3 sequences, about 50% detected once. The sample comprised sorted CD4+, CD8+, or CD8+CD57+ T cells (not recorded which) from PBMCs. All receptors come from a human donor with aplastic anemia. CDR3s leave out the opening cysteine and the closing phenylalanine or tryptophan. The order of the fields is clone size, V gene, CDR3 length, J gene, CDR3 protein. A row's size may be missing; if present it is once, few, many or a size class.

size: few; V: TRBV2; length: 11; J: TRBJ1-2; CDR3: ASGPDGAYGYT
size: many; V: TRBV12-3/TRBV12-4; length: 14; J: TRBJ1-1; CDR3: ASSFFPRQGHTEAF
size: many; V: TRBV7-2; length: 14; J: TRBJ2-1; CDR3: ASSLVGGTGLDEQF
size: few; V: TRBV20-1; length: 16; J: TRBJ2-2; CDR3: SAPHPTSGILGHRGAV
size: few; V: TRBV19; length: 13; J: TRBJ2-7; CDR3: ASSSLAGVPYEQY
size: NA; V: TRBV12-3/TRBV12-4; length: 11; J: TRBJ2-7; CDR3: ASSLGFNYEQY
size: many; V: TRBV29-1; length: 10; J: TRBJ2-2; CDR3: SVLRKGGELF
size: NA; V: TRBV2; length: 13; J: TRBJ2-1; CDR3: ASSPQTSGSHEQF
size: few; V: TRBV5-1; length: 12; J: TRBJ1-1; CDR3: ASSLVRMNTEAF
size: few; V: TRBV24-1; length: 14; J: TRBJ2-5; CDR3: ATSDRNRGVEETQY
size: many; V: TRBV24-1; length: 14; J: TRBJ2-2; CDR3: ATSDPSGRAAGELF
size: NA; V: TRBV24-1; length: 13; J: TRBJ2-2; CDR3: ATSDPRTGTGELF
size: NA; V: TRBV6-1; length: 13; J: TRBJ1-2; CDR3: ASSEVSAQLYGYT
size: NA; V: TRBV9; length: 13; J: TRBJ2-5; CDR3: ASTGLAGGEETQY
size: few; V: TRBV3-1; length: 15; J: TRBJ2-3; CDR3: ASSQLKQKLGPDTQY
size: NA; V: TRBV6-2/TRBV6-3; length: 16; J: TRBJ2-7; CDR3: ASSHSRRELAPSYEQY
size: NA; V: TRBV2; length: 15; J: TRBJ2-7; CDR3: ASRKDSQQGYSYEQY
size: NA; V: TRBV2; length: 13; J: TRBJ2-7; CDR3: ASSVWQANSYEQY
size: NA; V: TRBV7-6; length: 13; J: TRBJ2-3; CDR3: ARTGHPLGTDTQY
size: NA; V: TRBV20-1; length: 12; J: TRBJ2-7; CDR3: SANPGYGGYEQY
size: many; V: TRBV7-8; length: 13; J: TRBJ2-7; CDR3: ASSPRGSGHYEQY
size: NA; V: TRBV2; length: 13; J: TRBJ2-7; CDR3: ASSENFGSSYEQY